The rows below give T cell receptor beta chains drawn from one sample of a study of identical twins. TCRdb passed the 5' RACE reads through MiXCR, listing each CDR3 protein once. The table records more than 1.5 million distinct CDR3 sequences, around 29% of them present only once. Sequences were obtained from cord blood. The receptors stem from a newborn girl in good health. The CDR3 runs from the conserved cysteine through the conserved F or W. A D gene is named only where the DNA matches it firmly. Rows give clone size only sometimes, using once, few, many, or a class for an expanded clone.

TRBJ2-3,12,NA,TRBV4-1,few,CASSHPADTQYF,TGCGCCAGCAGCCATCCTGCAGATACGCAGTATTTT
TRBJ2-1,14,NA,TRBV12-3/TRBV12-4,few,CASSHSGYRSEQFF,TGTGCCAGCAGTCACAGCGGGTACCGCAGTGAGCAGTTCTTC
TRBJ2-7,17,TRBD2,TRBV5-1,few,CASSLEPPGLVFIEQYF,TGCGCCAGCAGCTTGGAGCCACCGGGACTAGTTTTTATCGAGCAGTACTTC
TRBJ1-4,15,NA,TRBV21-1,few,CASSKPGRPNEKLFF,TGTGCCAGCAGCAAACCGGGACGACCTAATGAAAAACTGTTTTTT
TRBJ2-7,16,TRBD2,TRBV28,few,CASSSLGRPPNNEQYF,TGTGCCAGCAGCTCCCTCGGGAGGCCACCCAACAATGAGCAGTACTTC
TRBJ1-2,11,NA,TRBV29-1,NA,CSVEEAGKNTF,TGCAGCGTTGAAGAGGCAGGGAAGAACACCTTC
TRBJ2-3,15,NA,TRBV19,NA,CASSIFEPGRDTQSF,TGTGCCAGTAGTATTTTTGAGCCAGGCCGGGATACGCAGTCTTTT
TRBJ2-2,15,NA,TRBV24-1,NA,CATSDPGAVTGELFF,TGTGCCACCAGTGATCCGGGGGCCGTCACCGGGGAGCTGTTTTTT
TRBJ2-1,12,NA,TRBV6-2/TRBV6-3,NA,CASRLYYNEQFF,TGTGCCAGCAGGTTGTATTACAATGAGCAGTTCTTC
TRBJ2-7,16,NA,TRBV5-1,NA,CASSLERGDFSREQYF,TGCGCCAGCAGCTTGGAAAGGGGCGATTTTTCCCGCGAGCAGTACTTC
TRBJ2-3,17,TRBD1,TRBV2,NA,CASSEYLTGTFTDTQYF,TGTGCCAGCAGTGAATATTTGACAGGGACGTTCACAGATACGCAGTATTTT
TRBJ1-5,18,NA,TRBV6-5,NA,CASSYWGRGNKSSQPQHF,TGTGCCAGCAGTTACTGGGGTCGGGGAAATAAGAGCAGTCAGCCCCAGCATTTT
TRBJ2-5,14,TRBD1,TRBV29-1,many,CSVEGQDGEETQYF,TGCAGCGTTGAGGGACAGGATGGGGAAGAGACCCAGTACTTC
TRBJ2-1,15,NA,TRBV4-2,few,CASSQPGPAYNEQFF,TGTGCCAGCAGCCAACCAGGACCAGCCTACAATGAGCAGTTCTTC
TRBJ2-4,11,NA,TRBV20-1,many,CSARDRERKYF,TGCAGTGCTAGAGATCGAGAGAGGAAGTACTTC
TRBJ2-7,15,TRBD2,TRBV12-3/TRBV12-4,NA,CASSLGLTGVGEQYF,TGTGCCAGCAGTCTGGGACTAACGGGAGTAGGGGAGCAGTACTTC
TRBJ2-7,14,NA,TRBV12-3/TRBV12-4,NA,CASRVTRDTYEQYF,TGTGCCAGCAGGGTAACCCGGGACACCTACGAGCAGTACTTC
TRBJ2-1,17,TRBD2,TRBV7-6,few,CASSLFYGTSGNNEQFF,TGTGCCAGCAGCTTATTTTACGGGACTAGCGGGAACAATGAGCAGTTCTTC
TRBJ1-5,17,TRBD1,TRBV14,NA,CASSPKGGTFGNQPQHF,TGTGCCAGCAGCCCCAAAGGGGGCACATTTGGCAATCAGCCCCAGCATTTT
TRBJ1-4,16,TRBD1,TRBV14,few,CASSQHRDRVNEKLFF,TGTGCCAGCAGCCAACACCGGGACAGGGTTAATGAAAAACTGTTTTTT
TRBJ1-2,15,NA,TRBV24-1,few,CATSDLRDENYGYTF,TGTGCCACCAGTGATTTGCGGGACGAGAACTATGGCTACACCTTC
TRBJ2-7,14,NA,TRBV24-1,few,CATSPGDKGHEQYF,TGTGCCACCTCCCCGGGGGACAAAGGCCACGAGCAGTACTTC
TRBJ2-7,13,NA,TRBV5-6,few,CASSLPGLYEQYF,TGTGCCAGCAGCCTCCCGGGACTCTACGAGCAGTACTTC
TRBJ1-5,16,NA,TRBV5-6,NA,CASSLLGRRDNQPQHF,TGTGCCAGCAGCTTGCTGGGCAGGCGGGACAATCAGCCCCAGCATTTT
TRBJ2-7,17,TRBD2,TRBV5-1,NA,CASSFREGLSPRYEQYF,TGCGCCAGCAGCTTCCGGGAGGGCCTTTCCCCCCGCTACGAGCAGTACTTC